This T cell receptor beta chain was documented in a study of OX40 agonist ivuxolimab in advanced cancers. For the study at large: Patients with prior anti-PD-1, anti-PD-L1 or anti-CTLA-4 therapy were eligible; approximately 37% had some.

Study-wide findings and caveats: What antigens the expanded peripheral T cells recognized was never established.

Sequenced by immunoSEQ multiplex PCR; TCRdb stores in-frame clones only, minus some. The sample records some 57,000 clones, more than 80% being singletons. J gave up 2 bases and V 7 bases, and 6 bases lay outside the gene matches. The CDR3 is 14 residues long. The germline V gene encodes CDR1 MDHEN and CDR2 SYDVKM. As concerns this clone: Its specificity is unknown.

The sequence was obtained from an adult with an advanced solid tumor such as melanoma, head and neck, liver or kidney cancer. Specimen: CD4+ or CD8+ T cells sorted from blood, collected in a trial of the OX40 agonist ivuxolimab. The chain is built from TRBV28 and TRBJ2-3, with 7 positions matching TRBD2. Here the CDR3 reads CASTTSDFTDTQYF. The CDR3, as DNA: TGTGCCAGCACAACTAGCGACTTCACAGATACGCAGTATTTT.